This TCR beta chain appears in the sequencing data of a study of T cells in Graves' hyperthyroidism and ophthalmopathy. The wider study: At initial diagnosis, before any treatment had begun, peripheral blood was obtained. General observations from the study: Researchers found most expanded thyroid clonotypes above 0.001 in blood as well. Patients with ophthalmopathy were separated from those with stable hyperthyroidism by a 13 V-J model.

RNA transcripts provided the source from which TCR beta CDR3 regions were amplified. Primed by the HTBI set, a first-round RT-PCR was run on the TCR CDR3. TCRdb analysed the multiplex PCR reads with MiXCR anew, one entry per CDR3 protein. The sample includes about 500,000 distinct CDR3 sequences, roughly 17% of them seen just once. V lost 4 bases, J lost 3 bases, and 4 bases stayed unmatched. CDR1 is PRHDT and CDR2 is FYEKMQ in the germline V gene (reference sequence). The CDR3 loop spans 14 amino acids. This clonotype has a count of ten or more. Antigen: not known. Sequenced material: blood. The rearrangement links TRBV13 to TRBJ1-2; 8 bases fit TRBD1. The receptor was derived from a woman aged 18-29 years with Graves' ophthalmopathy. CDR3 amino acids: CASSSLDRDYGYTF. The CDR3 DNA reads TGTGCCAGCAGCTCCCTGGACAGGGACTATGGCTACACCTTC.